Shown below are 26 T cell receptor beta chains from a single sample sequenced in a study of technical replicates of blood from several donors. Sequencing was performed with immunoSEQ multiplex PCR; in TCRdb, only in-frame clones are kept and a portion is missing. The table shows tens of thousands of clones, with approximately 92% occurring only once. Sequencing input: T cells isolated from PBMCs. The receptor source for this set is a human donor in good health.

V is TRBV10-3 and J is TRBJ2-3, with D perhaps TRBD1 (5 bases). The V gene lost 0 bases and the J gene lost 5 bases, with 9 bases spanning the gap. The CDR3 totals 14 residues. The germline gives CDR1 ENHRY, CDR2 SYGVKD. The CDR3 region is CAISESSGIDTQYF. DNA of the CDR3: TGTGCCATCAGTGAGTCGTCAGGGATAGATACGCAGTATTTT.

V gene TRBV5-1 combines with J gene TRBJ2-5; TRBD1 aligns across 7 bases. Looked up from germline, CDR1 is SGHRS and CDR2 is YFSETQ. The CDR3 is 15 residues long. V dropped 1 base and J dropped 5; count of bases not matched to a gene: 8. The CDR3 region has the DNA TGCGCCAGCAGCTTGAGTAGGGGCAGGGGGGAGACCCAGTACTTC. Translated: CASSLSRGRGETQYF.

The genes are TRBV5-1 and TRBJ2-5, with 9 bases lining up with TRBD1. The CDR3 has 13 residues. The V gene end was trimmed by 1 base and the J gene end by 5 bases; junction bases not matched to a gene: 0. The V gene's germline CDR1 is SGHRS and CDR2 YFSETQ. The CDR3 protein is CASSLTGGETQYF. CDR3 nucleotide sequence: TGCGCCAGCAGCTTGACAGGGGGCGAGACCCAGTACTTC.

The chain recombines TRBV27 with TRBJ1-5; D is possibly TRBD1 (6 bases). The V and J ends lost 2 bases and 6 bases respectively, with 20 bases between them. Germline CDR1 MNHEY, CDR2 SMNVEV (reference sequence). The CDR3 length is 17 residues. Here the CDR3 reads CASSLGWRGLGGQPQHF. CDR3 bases: TGTGCCAGCAGTTTAGGCTGGCGGGGGCTCGGGGGTCAGCCCCAGCATTTT.

The chain uses TRBV30 and TRBJ2-2; D possibly corresponds to TRBD2 (6 bases). This CDR3 contains 12 residues. Trimming pared 2 bases from V and 7 bases from J, leaving 8 bases between. From germline, CDR1 is GTSNPN and CDR2 SVGIG (reference sequence). In DNA, the CDR3 is TGTGCCTGGAGTACCGGGGGCGGGGAGCTGTTTTTT. Translating it yields CAWSTGGGELFF.

The V call is TRBV6-1, the J call TRBJ1-2, with D possibly TRBD1 on 5 matching bases. This CDR3 has 13 residues. Per germline, CDR1 MNHNS and CDR2 SASEGT. V was pared by 6 bases and J by 4 bases, with 12 bases between. As DNA, the CDR3 is TGTGCCAGCAGGTTGGGGGGGTCCTATGGCTACACCTTC. Protein product: CASRLGGSYGYTF.

The chain links TRBV11-2 to TRBJ2-5; TRBD1 might be the D (5 bases). V was cut by 5 bases and J by 4 bases, with 11 bases left in between. Germline V gene lookup returns CDR1 SGHAT and CDR2 FQNNGV. The length of the CDR3 is 13 residues. DNA for the CDR3: TGTGCCAGCAGCGCGAGCAGGGTAGAGACCCAGTACTTC. Translating gives CASSASRVETQYF.

The rearrangement uses TRBV2 and TRBJ2-7; 12 nucleotides align to TRBD2. The germline gives CDR1 SNHLY, CDR2 FYNNEI. Trimming took 6 bases from V and 2 from J; bases not matched to a gene: 14. CDR3 length equals 18 residues. The CDR3: CASRGTSGRGGGPYEQYF. The CDR3 region has the DNA TGTGCCAGCAGGGGGACTAGCGGGCGGGGAGGAGGCCCCTACGAGCAGTACTTC. Filled out from reference TRBV2 and TRBJ2-7, the complete variable domain reads EPEVTQTPSHQVTQMGQEVILRCVPISNHLYFYWYRQILGQKVEFLVSFYNNEISEKSEIFDDQFSVERPDGSNFTLKIRSTKLEDSAMYFCASRGTSGRGGGPYEQYFGPGTRLTVT.

This clone was observed a handful of times. The CDR3 region is CASSQRVMGQSNQPQHF. The CDR3 DNA reads TGCGCCAGCAGCCAACGGGTCATGGGACAGAGCAATCAGCCCCAGCATTTT. The V call is TRBV4-1, the J call TRBJ1-5, with 7 bases aligning to TRBD1. J gave up 1 base and V 2 bases, and 8 bases lay outside the gene matches. Germline CDR1 reads MGHRA; CDR2 reads YSYEKL. The CDR3 has 17 amino acids.

This clone was seen a handful of times. The chain combines TRBV27 with TRBJ2-2, with a tentative D call TRBD1 (5 bases). CDR1 is MNHEY, CDR2 SMNVEV, per germline (reference sequence). V lost 6 bases to trimming and J lost 4 bases, with 18 bases between them. The CDR3 length is 16 residues. The DNA of the CDR3 is TGTGCCAGCAGCCTATGGGGCAACCTCGCCACCGGGGAGCTGTTTTTT. As protein: CASSLWGNLATGELFF.

The chain carries TRBV5-1 and TRBJ2-3; maybe TRBD1 (6 bases). Germline-derived CDR1 and CDR2 are SGHRS and YFSETQ. The CDR3 covers 14 residues. Deletions cut 0 bases from V and 4 bases from J, with 9 bases between. The CDR3 sequence is CASSLGTAPDTQYF. The CDR3 DNA reads TGCGCCAGCAGCTTGGGGACAGCCCCAGATACGCAGTATTTT.

The sample holds one count of this clone. The rearrangement joins TRBV7-9 to TRBJ1-5; 9 nucleotides match TRBD1. V lost 6 bases, J lost 7 bases, and 4 bases stayed unmatched. The CDR3 totals 13 residues. The germline gives CDR1 SEHNR, CDR2 FQNEAQ (reference sequence). The CDR3: CASSPDRGQPQHF. Written as DNA, the CDR3 is TGTGCCAGCAGTCCGGACAGGGGCCAGCCCCAGCATTTT.

The chain uses TRBV27 and TRBJ2-1, with 14 nucleotides matching TRBD2. Germline V lookup: CDR1 MNHEY, CDR2 SMNVEV (reference sequence). The CDR3 has 15 residues. V trimming: 6 bases; J trimming: 9 bases; junction bases outside the gene matches: 7. The CDR3 sequence: CASSLRLAGGIEQFF. CDR3 coding DNA: TGTGCCAGCAGCTTGAGACTAGCGGGAGGGATTGAGCAGTTCTTC.

J is TRBJ2-7 and V is TRBV18, with 16 bases lining up with TRBD2. The germline V gene encodes CDR1 KGHSH and CDR2 LQKENI. The ends lost 3 bases at V and 4 bases at J; junction bases unmatched: 6. This CDR3 spans 17 amino acids. The CDR3, as DNA: TGTGCCAGCTCACCCCCGGGACTAGCGGGAGGGCCTTACGAGCAGTACTTC. Residues: CASSPPGLAGGPYEQYF.

The V call is TRBV27, the J call TRBJ2-5; 8 bases line up with TRBD2. Germline CDR1 is MNHEY and CDR2 is SMNVEV (reference sequence). The CDR3 is 15 amino acids. V lost 6 bases, J lost 7 bases, and 13 bases stayed unmatched. CDR3 nucleotide sequence: TGTGCCAGCAGGGGTAGCGGGATGCGAGGGTGGACCCAGTACTTC. Translating it yields CASRGSGMRGWTQYF.

The chain couples TRBV5-6 to TRBJ1-4, with 9 bases identical to TRBD1. CDR1 is SGHDT and CDR2 is YYEEEE in the germline V gene. V trimming: 3 bases; J trimming: 3 bases; junction bases outside the gene matches: 6. CDR3 length: 16 residues. The CDR3 is CASSSGRDRANEKLFF. As DNA, the CDR3 is TGTGCCAGCAGCTCGGGAAGGGACAGGGCTAATGAAAAACTGTTTTTT. Full variable domain (remainder filled in from reference TRBV5-6 and TRBJ1-4): DAGVTQSPTHLIKTRGQQVTLRCSPKSGHDTVSWYQQALGQGPQFIFQYYEEEERQRGNFPDRFSGHQFPNYSSELNVNALLLGDSALYLCASSSGRDRANEKLFFGSGTQLSVL.

This chain connects TRBV4-2 to TRBJ2-7, with 10 bases that match TRBD2. CDR3 length equals 15 residues. The V segment lost 0 bases and the J segment 3 bases; nucleotides outside the gene matches: 2. CDR1 LGHNA and CDR2 YNFKEQ come from the germline V gene. CDR3 DNA: TGTGCCAGCAGCCAAGATTCTAGCGGGAGCTACGAGCAGTACTTC. Translation: CASSQDSSGSYEQYF.

This clone came up a few times. The genes are TRBV7-3 and TRBJ1-1; D uncertain. The CDR3 is made up of 13 amino acids. Trimming stripped 2 bases from V and 1 base from J, with 5 bases between. Germline V gene sequence: CDR1 SGHTA, CDR2 FQGTGA. The chain's CDR3 is CASSLAENTEAFF. In nucleotides, the CDR3 is TGTGCCAGCAGCTTAGCAGAGAACACTGAAGCTTTCTTT.

The rearrangement uses TRBV4-1 and TRBJ2-3, with 9 positions matching TRBD2. Germline values: CDR1 MGHRA, CDR2 YSYEKL. J gave up 1 base and V 4 bases, and 0 bases lay outside the gene matches. The CDR3 is 14 amino acids. The CDR3 coding sequence is TGCGCCAGCAGCCCTAGCGGGGGCACAGATACGCAGTATTTT. It codes for CASSPSGGTDTQYF.

The V gene is TRBV5-8, the J gene TRBJ2-3; D may be TRBD2 (7 bases). This CDR3 is built from 15 residues. V was trimmed by 7 bases and J by 4 bases, leaving 19 bases between them. Germline V gives CDR1 SGHTS, CDR2 YDEGEE. The CDR3 DNA reads as TGTGCCAGCTGGATACGCGGGGGCTGGGCAGATACGCAGTATTTT. Protein: CASWIRGGWADTQYF.

V is TRBV2 and J is TRBJ2-7; D is ambiguous. The V end was cut by 5 bases, the J end by 4 bases, with 6 bases between. CDR3 length equals 11 residues. The germline gives CDR1 SNHLY, CDR2 FYNNEI. The CDR3 reads CASSLTYEQYF. CDR3 sequence (DNA): TGTGCCAGCAGTCTAACGTACGAGCAGTACTTC.

CDR3 in DNA: TGTGCCTGGGCCCCAAGGACACGGTACAATGAGCAGTTCTTC. It codes for CAWAPRTRYNEQFF. The J gene is TRBJ2-1, the V gene TRBV30; D may be TRBD1 (5 bases). V lost 5 bases and J lost 4, with 15 bases in between. The V gene's germline CDR1 is GTSNPN and CDR2 SVGIG (reference sequence). The CDR3 length is 14 residues. Full variable domain (rest looked up from reference TRBV30 and TRBJ2-1): SQTIHQWPATLVQPVGSPLSLECTVEGTSNPNLYWYRQAAGRGLQLLFYSVGIGQISSEVPQNLSASRPQDRQFILSSKKLLLSDSGFYLCAWAPRTRYNEQFFGPGTRLTVL.

This clone was seen only once. V gene TRBV7-9 combines with J gene TRBJ2-7; D uncertain. The germline V and J ends were trimmed by 8 bases and 6 bases, with 8 bases remaining between them. This CDR3 comprises 10 residues. The germline CDR1 and CDR2 sequences are SEHNR and FQNEAQ (reference sequence). The CDR3 protein is CASFPSEQYF. In DNA, the CDR3 is TGTGCCAGCTTTCCCAGCGAGCAGTACTTC. The full variable domain, with the rest looked up from reference TRBV7-9 and TRBJ2-7, is DTGVSQNPRHKITKRGQNVTFRCDPISEHNRLYWYRQTLGQGPEFLTYFQNEAQLEKSRLLSDRFSAERPKGSFSTLEIQRTEQGDSAMYLCASFPSEQYFGPGTRLTVT.

V gene TRBV19 combines with J gene TRBJ2-1; TRBD2 aligns across 10 bases. J was trimmed by 6 bases and V by 5 bases; bases with no gene match: 4. This CDR3 is built from 14 residues. Germline V gene sequence: CDR1 LNHDA, CDR2 SQIVND (reference sequence). CDR3 nucleotide sequence: TGTGCCAGTAGTCCGTGGACTAGCGGCAATGAGCAGTTCTTC. Protein: CASSPWTSGNEQFF.

The chain carries TRBV7-3 and TRBJ2-3, with D tentatively TRBD2 (5 bases). The CDR3 is 15 amino acids. CDR1 SGHTA and CDR2 FQGTGA come from the germline V gene. The V end was cut by 2 bases, the J end by 4 bases, with 13 bases between. In DNA, the CDR3 is TGTGCCAGCAGCTTACAAGGCGGGTCCCCAGATACGCAGTATTTT. Amino acids: CASSLQGGSPDTQYF.

The chain has TRBV19 and TRBJ2-1; 7 bases match TRBD2. This CDR3 has 16 amino acids. CDR1 is LNHDA and CDR2 is SQIVND in the germline V gene (reference sequence). With 1 base clipped from V and 4 bases from J, the junction kept 7 bases outside the gene matches. DNA for the CDR3: TGTGCCAGTAGTATAGGTGGCGGGAGCAAGTACAATGAGCAGTTCTTC. Its protein product is CASSIGGGSKYNEQFF.